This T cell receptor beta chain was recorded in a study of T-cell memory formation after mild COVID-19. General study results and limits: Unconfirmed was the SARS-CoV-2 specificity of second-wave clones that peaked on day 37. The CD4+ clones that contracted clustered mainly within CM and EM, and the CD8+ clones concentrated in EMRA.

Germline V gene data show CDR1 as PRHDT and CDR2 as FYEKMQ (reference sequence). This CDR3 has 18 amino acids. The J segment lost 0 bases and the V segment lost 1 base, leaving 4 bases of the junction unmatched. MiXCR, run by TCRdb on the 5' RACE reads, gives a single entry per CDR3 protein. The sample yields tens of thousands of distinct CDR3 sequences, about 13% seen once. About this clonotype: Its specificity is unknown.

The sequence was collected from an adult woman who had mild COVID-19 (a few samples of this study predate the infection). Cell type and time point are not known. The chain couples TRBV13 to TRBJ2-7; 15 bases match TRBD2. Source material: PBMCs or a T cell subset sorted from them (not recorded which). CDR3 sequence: CASSLAGLAGGLSYEQYF. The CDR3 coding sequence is TGTGCCAGCAGCTTAGCGGGACTAGCGGGGGGTCTCTCCTACGAGCAGTACTTC.